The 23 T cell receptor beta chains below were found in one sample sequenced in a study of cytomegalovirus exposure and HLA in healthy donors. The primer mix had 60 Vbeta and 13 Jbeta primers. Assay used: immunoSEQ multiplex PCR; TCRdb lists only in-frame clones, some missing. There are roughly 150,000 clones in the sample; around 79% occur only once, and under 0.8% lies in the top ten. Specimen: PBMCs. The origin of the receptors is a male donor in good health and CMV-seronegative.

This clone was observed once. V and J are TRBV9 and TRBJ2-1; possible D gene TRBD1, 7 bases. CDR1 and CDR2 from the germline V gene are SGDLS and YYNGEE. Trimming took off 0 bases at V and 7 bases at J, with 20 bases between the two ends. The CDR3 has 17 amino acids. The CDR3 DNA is TGTGCCAGCAGCGTAGCTTCCGCGGGGTTACAGGGGAATGAGCAGTTCTTC. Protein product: CASSVASAGLQGNEQFF.

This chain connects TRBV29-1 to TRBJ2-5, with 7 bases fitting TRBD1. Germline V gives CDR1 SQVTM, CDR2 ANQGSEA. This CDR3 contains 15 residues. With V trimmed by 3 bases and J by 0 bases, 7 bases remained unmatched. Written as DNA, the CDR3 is TGCAGCGTTGACGCTACGGGACAGTACCAAGAGACCCAGTACTTC. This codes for CSVDATGQYQETQYF. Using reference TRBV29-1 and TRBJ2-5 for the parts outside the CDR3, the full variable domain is SAVISQKPSRDICQRGTSLTIQCQVDSQVTMMFWYRQQPGQSLTLIATANQGSEATYESGFVIDKFPISRPNLTFSTLTVSNMSPEDSSIYLCSVDATGQYQETQYFGPGTRLLVL.

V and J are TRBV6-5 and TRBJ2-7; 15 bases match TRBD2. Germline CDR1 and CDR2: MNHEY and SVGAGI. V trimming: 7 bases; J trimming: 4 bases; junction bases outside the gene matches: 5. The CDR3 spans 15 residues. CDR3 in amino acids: CASTLGTSGRYEQYF. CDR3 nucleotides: TGTGCCAGCACTCTAGGGACTAGCGGGAGGTACGAGCAGTACTTC.

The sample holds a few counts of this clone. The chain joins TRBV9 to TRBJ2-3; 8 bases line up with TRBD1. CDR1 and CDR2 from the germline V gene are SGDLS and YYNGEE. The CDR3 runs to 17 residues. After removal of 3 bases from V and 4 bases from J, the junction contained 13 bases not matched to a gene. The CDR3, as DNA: TGTGCCAGCAGCGCGAACCCGGACAGGGAGCTCCCAGATACGCAGTATTTT. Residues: CASSANPDRELPDTQYF.

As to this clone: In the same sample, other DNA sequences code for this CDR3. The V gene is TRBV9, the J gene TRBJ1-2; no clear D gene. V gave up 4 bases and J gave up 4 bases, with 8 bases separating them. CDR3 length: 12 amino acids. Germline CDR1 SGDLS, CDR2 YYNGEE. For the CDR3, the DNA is TGTGCCAGCAGCCCTCCCGGCTATGGCTACACCTTC. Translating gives CASSPPGYGYTF. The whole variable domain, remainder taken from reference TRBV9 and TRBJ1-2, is DSGVTQTPKHLITATGQRVTLRCSPRSGDLSVYWYQQSLDQGLQFLIQYYNGEERAKGNILERFSAQQFPDLHSELNLSSLELGDSALYFCASSPPGYGYTFGSGTRLTVV.

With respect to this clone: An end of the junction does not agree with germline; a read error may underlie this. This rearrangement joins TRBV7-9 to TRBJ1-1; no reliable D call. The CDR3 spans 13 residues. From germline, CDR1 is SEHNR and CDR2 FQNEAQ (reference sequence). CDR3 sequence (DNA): TGTTCCAGCAGCCCCGCAGGGAACACTGAAGCTTTCTTT. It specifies CSSSPAGNTEAFF.

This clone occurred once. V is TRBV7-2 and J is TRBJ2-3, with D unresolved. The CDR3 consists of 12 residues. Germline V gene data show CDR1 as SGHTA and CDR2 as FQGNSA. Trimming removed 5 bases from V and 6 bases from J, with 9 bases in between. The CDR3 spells CASSGVWDTQYF. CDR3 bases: TGTGCCAGCAGCGGAGTGTGGGATACGCAGTATTTT.

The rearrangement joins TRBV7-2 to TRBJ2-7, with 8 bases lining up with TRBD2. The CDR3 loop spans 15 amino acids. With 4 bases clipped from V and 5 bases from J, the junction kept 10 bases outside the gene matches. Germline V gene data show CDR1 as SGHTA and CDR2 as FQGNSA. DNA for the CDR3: TGTGCCAGCAGCTCCCTTATGGGACTAGGGCACGAGCAGTACTTC. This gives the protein CASSSLMGLGHEQYF.

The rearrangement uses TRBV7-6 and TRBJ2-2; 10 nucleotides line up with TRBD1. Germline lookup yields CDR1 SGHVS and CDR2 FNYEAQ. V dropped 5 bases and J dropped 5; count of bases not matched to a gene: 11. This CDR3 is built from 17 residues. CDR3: CASSPSSGQGRTGELFF. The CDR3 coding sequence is TGTGCCAGCAGCCCTTCCTCGGGACAGGGGCGGACCGGGGAGCTGTTTTTT.

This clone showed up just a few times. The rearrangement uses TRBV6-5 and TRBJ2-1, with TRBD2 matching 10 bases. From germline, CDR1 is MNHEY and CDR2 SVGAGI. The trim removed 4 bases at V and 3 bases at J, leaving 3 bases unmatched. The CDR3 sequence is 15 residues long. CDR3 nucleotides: TGTGCCAGCAGTTCTAGCGGGGGAAGCTACAATGAGCAGTTCTTC. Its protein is CASSSSGGSYNEQFF.

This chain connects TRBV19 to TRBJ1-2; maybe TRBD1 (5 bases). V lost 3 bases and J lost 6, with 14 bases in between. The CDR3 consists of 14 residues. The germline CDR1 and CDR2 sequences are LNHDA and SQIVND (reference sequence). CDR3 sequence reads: CASSIPRVGDGYTF. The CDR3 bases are TGTGCCAGTAGTATCCCCAGGGTTGGAGATGGCTACACCTTC. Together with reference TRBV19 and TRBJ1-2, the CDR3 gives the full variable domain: DGGITQSPKYLFRKEGQNVTLSCEQNLNHDAMYWYRQDPGQGLRLIYYSQIVNDFQKGDIAEGYSVSREKKESFPLTVTSAQKNPTAFYLCASSIPRVGDGYTFGSGTRLTVV.

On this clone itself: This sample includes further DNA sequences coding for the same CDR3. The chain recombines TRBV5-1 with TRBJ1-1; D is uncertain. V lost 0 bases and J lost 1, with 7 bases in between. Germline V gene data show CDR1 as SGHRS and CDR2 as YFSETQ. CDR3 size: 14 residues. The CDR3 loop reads CASSLAAGNTEAFF. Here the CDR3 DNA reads TGCGCCAGCAGCTTGGCCGCAGGGAACACTGAAGCTTTCTTT. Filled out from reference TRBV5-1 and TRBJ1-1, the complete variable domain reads KAGVTQTPRYLIKTRGQQVTLSCSPISGHRSVSWYQQTPGQGLQFLFEYFSETQRNKGNFPGRFSGRQFSNSRSEMNVSTLELGDSALYLCASSLAAGNTEAFFGQGTRLTVV.

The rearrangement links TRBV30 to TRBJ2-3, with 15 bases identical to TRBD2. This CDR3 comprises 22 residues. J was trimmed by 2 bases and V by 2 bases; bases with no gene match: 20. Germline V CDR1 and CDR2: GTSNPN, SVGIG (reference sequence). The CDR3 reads CAWSFTFHQPGLAGGITDTQYF. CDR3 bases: TGTGCCTGGAGTTTCACGTTCCATCAACCGGGACTAGCGGGGGGAATCACAGATACGCAGTATTTT.

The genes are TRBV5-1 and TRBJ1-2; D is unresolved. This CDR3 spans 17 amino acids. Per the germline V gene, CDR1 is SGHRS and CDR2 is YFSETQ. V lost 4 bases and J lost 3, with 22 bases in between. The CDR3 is CASSPGGRQAEDYGYTF. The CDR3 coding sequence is TGCGCCAGCAGCCCCGGAGGGAGGCAGGCCGAGGACTATGGCTACACCTTC.

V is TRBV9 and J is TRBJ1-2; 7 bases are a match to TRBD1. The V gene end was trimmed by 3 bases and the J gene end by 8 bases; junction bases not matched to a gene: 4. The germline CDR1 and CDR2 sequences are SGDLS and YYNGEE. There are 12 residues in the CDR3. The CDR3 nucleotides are TGTGCCAGCAGCGGCCAGGGGGGCGGCTACACCTTC. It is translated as CASSGQGGGYTF.

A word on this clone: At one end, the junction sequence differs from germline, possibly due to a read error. Written as DNA, the CDR3 is TGTGCCGGCAGTTACGACAGGGCACCCACTGAAGCTTTCTTT. Its translation is CAGSYDRAPTEAFF. V usage is TRBV6-5 and J usage is TRBJ1-1, with 7 bases matching TRBD1. This CDR3 has 14 amino acids. Germline lookup yields CDR1 MNHEY and CDR2 SVGAGI.

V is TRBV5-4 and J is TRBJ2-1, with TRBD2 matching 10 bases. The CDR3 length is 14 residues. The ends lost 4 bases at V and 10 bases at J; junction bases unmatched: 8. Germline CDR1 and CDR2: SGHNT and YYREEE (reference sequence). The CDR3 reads CASSPGGSGREQFF. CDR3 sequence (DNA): TGTGCCAGCAGCCCGGGGGGTAGCGGGAGGGAGCAGTTCTTC.

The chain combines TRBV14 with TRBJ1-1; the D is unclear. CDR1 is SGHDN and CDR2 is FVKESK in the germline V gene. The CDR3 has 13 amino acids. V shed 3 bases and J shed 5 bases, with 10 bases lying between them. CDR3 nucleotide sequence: TGTGCCAGCAGCCAGGGCTTAGGAACTGAAGCTTTCTTT. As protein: CASSQGLGTEAFF. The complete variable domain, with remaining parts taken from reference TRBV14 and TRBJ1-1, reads EAGVTQFPSHSVIEKGQTVTLRCDPISGHDNLYWYRRVMGKEIKFLLHFVKESKQDESGMPNNRFLAERTGGTYSTLKVQPAELEDSGVYFCASSQGLGTEAFFGQGTRLTVV.

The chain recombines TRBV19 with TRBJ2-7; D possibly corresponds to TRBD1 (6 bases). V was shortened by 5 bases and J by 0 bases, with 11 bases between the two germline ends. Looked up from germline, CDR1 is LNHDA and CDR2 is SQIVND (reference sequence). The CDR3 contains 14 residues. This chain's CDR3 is CASSGLDSSYEQYF. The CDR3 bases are TGTGCCAGTAGTGGCCTGGACAGCTCCTACGAGCAGTACTTC.

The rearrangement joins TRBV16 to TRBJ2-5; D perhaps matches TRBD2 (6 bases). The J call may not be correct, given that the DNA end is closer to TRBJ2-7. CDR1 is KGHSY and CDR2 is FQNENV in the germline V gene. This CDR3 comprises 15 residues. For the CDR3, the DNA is TGTGCCAGCAGCCCCCCGGGGGACGCCTCCTACGAGCAGTACTTC. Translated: CASSPPGDASYEQYF.

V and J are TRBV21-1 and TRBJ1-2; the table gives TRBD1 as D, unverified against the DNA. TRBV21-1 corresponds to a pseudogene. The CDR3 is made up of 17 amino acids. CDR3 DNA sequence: TGTGCCAGCAGCAAATCGGACAGGGATTTTCGGGTCTATGGCTACACCTTC. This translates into CASSKSDRDFRVYGYTF.

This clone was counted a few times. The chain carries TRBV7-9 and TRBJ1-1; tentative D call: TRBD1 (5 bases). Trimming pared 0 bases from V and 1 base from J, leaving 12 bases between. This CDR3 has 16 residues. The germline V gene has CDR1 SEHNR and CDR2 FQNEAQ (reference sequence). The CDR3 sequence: CASSLAGGKGNTEAFF. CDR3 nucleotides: TGTGCCAGCAGCTTAGCGGGGGGGAAGGGGAACACTGAAGCTTTCTTT.

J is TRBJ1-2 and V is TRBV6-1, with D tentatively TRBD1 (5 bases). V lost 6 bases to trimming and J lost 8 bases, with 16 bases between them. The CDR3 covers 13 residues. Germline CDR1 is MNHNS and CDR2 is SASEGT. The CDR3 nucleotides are TGTGCCAGCAGGAGATCAGGGTACGGAGGCTACACCTTC. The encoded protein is CASRRSGYGGYTF.